This is a list of T cell receptor beta chains from one sample in a study of blood T cell repertoires in COVID-19. Repertoires were generated with immunoSEQ multiplex PCR, while TCRdb's copy carries only in-frame clones and drops some. This repertoire shows over 300,000 clones, 88% found once; its top ten account for over 0.9%. Sequencing was done on a sample of PBMCs or T cells enriched from blood (not recorded which). All receptors derive from a woman between 25 and 40 years old with acute COVID-19. CDR3s include the opening cysteine and the closing phenylalanine or tryptophan. The order of the fields is clone size, D gene, J gene, V gene, CDR3 DNA, CDR3 protein. A D gene is named only where the DNA matches it firmly. The size of a clone is reported for some rows only, either as once, few or many, or as a class for expanded clones.

. | . | TRBJ1-2 | TRBV9 | TGTGCCAGCAGCTCGGGGGGGCGACAGTCCTATGGCTACACCTTC | CASSSGGRQSYGYTF
. | . | TRBJ2-2 | TRBV11-3 | TGTGCCAGCAGCACCAGGGAAGGGACCGGGGAGCTGTTTTTT | CASSTREGTGELFF
. | TRBD2 | TRBJ2-1 | TRBV3-1/TRBV3-2 | TGTGCCAGCAGCCCTGTAGCGGGGAGCTCCTACAATGAGCAGTTCTTC | CASSPVAGSSYNEQFF
. | . | TRBJ2-7 | TRBV28 | TGTGCCAGCAGTTTAGGGGGCCCCGGATACCAGCAGTACTTC | CASSLGGPGYQQYF
. | . | TRBJ1-5 | TRBV5-6 | TGTGCCAGCAGCTTGTGGGACACCGTGCATCAGCCCCAGCATTTT | CASSLWDTVHQPQHF
. | . | TRBJ1-1 | TRBV5-3 | TGTGCCAGAAGCCTGTTGAACCGAAAGCTGGACACTGAAGCTTTCTTT | CARSLLNRKLDTEAFF
. | TRBD1 | TRBJ2-2 | TRBV12-5 | TGTGCTAGTGGACCAGACAGGGGAAGCGGGGAGCTGTTTTTT | CASGPDRGSGELFF
. | TRBD1 | TRBJ1-4 | TRBV9 | TGTGCCAGCAGCCTTCCGGGACAGTTAGGGGCTAATGAAAAACTGTTTTTT | CASSLPGQLGANEKLFF
. | TRBD2 | TRBJ2-1 | TRBV7-9 | TGTGCCAGCAGCTCTCCTAGCGGGGACTACAATGAGCAGTTCTTC | CASSSPSGDYNEQFF
. | . | TRBJ1-5 | TRBV6-4 | TGTGCCAGCAGTGACTCAAGCGGATTGGAGGCAAATCAGCCCCAGCATTTT | CASSDSSGLEANQPQHF
. | . | TRBJ1-2 | TRBV6-1 | TGTGCCAGCAGTGACAGGGGCTATGGCTACACCTTC | CASSDRGYGYTF
. | TRBD1 | TRBJ2-1 | TRBV24-1 | TGTGCCACCAGTGACCGTACAGGGGGCTATAAGGATGAGCAGTTCTTC | CATSDRTGGYKDEQFF
few | . | TRBJ2-2 | TRBV2 | TGTGCCAGCAGGCCCGACAGAATGAACACCGGGGAGCTGTTTTTT | CASRPDRMNTGELFF
once | . | TRBJ1-2 | TRBV3-1/TRBV3-2 | TGTGCCAGCAGCCAGGGAGGGTCTAACTATGGCTACACCTTC | CASSQGGSNYGYTF